These 20 T cell receptor beta chains share one sample of origin, sequenced in a study of control samples from healthy donors and cancer patients. Data came from immunoSEQ multiplex PCR; TCRdb stores just in-frame clones and leaves some out. The profile shows 150,000 to 200,000 clones, around 90% of them singletons. Sequenced: blood. The receptors were gathered from a woman aged 50 to 60 in good health.

The chain carries TRBV6-1 and TRBJ1-2; 9 bases line up with TRBD1. Trimming removed 3 bases from V and 8 bases from J; junction bases left unmatched: 10. In germline, CDR1 is MNHNS, CDR2 SASEGT. The CDR3 is 15 residues long. As DNA, the CDR3 is TGTGCCAGCAGTGATCGGACAGGGGTCAAAGGAGGCTACACCTTC. Amino acid sequence: CASSDRTGVKGGYTF.

This clone was observed once. The CDR3 DNA sequence: TGTGCCAGCAGCGTGTCCCCTAGCGGGGGCCAAGAGACCCAGTACTTC. This sequence encodes CASSVSPSGGQETQYF. V is TRBV9 and J is TRBJ2-5; 10 bases align to TRBD2. Trimming took 2 bases from V and 1 from J; bases not matched to a gene: 5. The germline CDR1 and CDR2 sequences are SGDLS and YYNGEE. This CDR3 spans 16 amino acids.

This clone has more than one count but fewer than ten. The chain combines TRBV27 with TRBJ1-1; D may be TRBD1 (6 bases). The germline V gene has CDR1 MNHEY and CDR2 SMNVEV (reference sequence). The CDR3 has 15 residues. V lost 6 bases to trimming and J lost 7 bases, with 21 bases between them. CDR3 nucleotide sequence: TGTGCCAGCAGATGGACAGTAGGGTATAATAGTGAAGCTTTCTTT. Protein sequence: CASRWTVGYNSEAFF.

The genes are TRBV5-4 and TRBJ2-1, with D possibly being TRBD2 (5 bases). The germline V and J ends were trimmed by 0 bases and 3 bases, with 13 bases remaining between them. The CDR3 totals 16 residues. The germline CDR1 and CDR2 sequences are SGHNT and YYREEE (reference sequence). The CDR3 region has the DNA TGTGCCAGCAGCTTGGGGGAGAACCCAGGCTACAATGAGCAGTTCTTC. Amino acids: CASSLGENPGYNEQFF.

V usage is TRBV29-1 and J usage is TRBJ2-1, with 13 bases fitting TRBD2. The CDR3 is 13 amino acids. Germline V gene data show CDR1 as SQVTM and CDR2 as ANQGSEA. The J segment lost 8 bases and the V segment lost 7 bases, leaving 5 bases of the junction unmatched. The CDR3 loop is CSAQGLAGDEQFF. Written as DNA, the CDR3 is TGCAGCGCCCAAGGACTAGCGGGGGATGAGCAGTTCTTC.

This clone was seen a single time. The J gene is TRBJ1-2, the V gene TRBV15; TRBD1 matches 7 bases. Germline values: CDR1 LNHNV, CDR2 YYDKDF (reference sequence). This CDR3 is 18 amino acids long. V gave up 2 bases and J gave up 0 bases; unmatched junction bases: 12. The CDR3 reads CATSRSHPRQGPNYGYTF. The CDR3 DNA follows: TGTGCCACCAGCAGATCCCATCCAAGACAGGGACCTAACTATGGCTACACCTTC. Looking up the rest from reference TRBV15 and TRBJ1-2 gives the full variable domain: DAMVIQNPRYQVTQFGKPVTLSCSQTLNHNVMYWYQQKSSQAPKLLFHYYDKDFNNEADTPDNFQSRRPNTSFCFLDIRSPGLGDTAMYLCATSRSHPRQGPNYGYTFGSGTRLTVV.

V gene TRBV7-2 combines with J gene TRBJ2-1, with TRBD2 matching over 9 bases. With 1 base clipped from V and 9 bases from J, the junction kept 13 bases outside the gene matches. Germline V lookup: CDR1 SGHTA, CDR2 FQGNSA. The CDR3 runs to 17 residues. CDR3 protein: CASSLGAAGGPLGEQFF. The CDR3 DNA sequence: TGTGCCAGCAGCTTAGGAGCGGCGGGAGGGCCACTCGGTGAGCAGTTCTTC.

The gene calls are TRBV7-8 and TRBJ2-7, with D perhaps TRBD2 (5 bases). This CDR3 spans 17 amino acids. Trimming removed 4 bases at V and 3 bases at J, with 22 bases between. In germline, CDR1 is SGHVS, CDR2 FQNEAQ. The CDR3 loop reads CASSSSNGIPTYYEQYF. The CDR3 nucleotides read TGTGCCAGCAGCTCTTCAAACGGGATCCCCACCTACTACGAGCAGTACTTC.

The chain combines TRBV24-1 with TRBJ1-5; D is uncertain. V was pared by 0 bases and J by 4 bases, with 0 bases between. Germline-derived CDR1 and CDR2 are KGHDR and SFDVKD. The CDR3 runs 12 residues. The DNA for the CDR3 is TGTGCCACCAGTGATTTGAATCAGCCCCAGCATTTT. Translated: CATSDLNQPQHF.

This chain connects TRBV7-2 to TRBJ2-1, with 11 bases identical to TRBD1. The germline CDR1 and CDR2 sequences are SGHTA and FQGNSA. J was trimmed by 8 bases and V by 5 bases; bases with no gene match: 11. The CDR3 sequence is 16 residues long. CDR3: CASSTIGQGADDEQFF. CDR3 DNA: TGTGCCAGCAGCACGATCGGACAGGGGGCTGACGATGAGCAGTTCTTC.

The chain combines TRBV18 with TRBJ1-3, with 7 bases aligning to TRBD1. Losses at the gene ends were 4 bases for V and 8 bases for J; bases not matched to a gene: 8. Germline V gene sequence: CDR1 KGHSH, CDR2 LQKENI. The CDR3 has 14 residues. CDR3 sequence: CASSRRQGVDTIYF. CDR3 bases: TGTGCCAGCTCACGGAGACAGGGTGTCGACACCATATATTTT.

V and J are TRBV4-3 and TRBJ1-1; D unresolved. CDR1 and CDR2 from the germline V gene are LGHNA and YSLEER. This CDR3 has 14 residues. Trimming stripped 0 bases from V and 10 bases from J, with 15 bases between. CDR3 DNA: TGCGCCAGCAGCCAAGATCTTACAGAGTCTGCAGCTTTCTTT. Protein sequence: CASSQDLTESAAFF.

The chain joins TRBV3-1 (or the pseudogene TRBV3-2) to TRBJ2-5; a weak D match, TRBD1 (6 bases). The V end lost 4 bases, the J end lost 2 bases, and 11 bases lay between the germline ends. Germline lookup yields CDR1 LGHDT and CDR2 YNNKEL (reference sequence). The CDR3 totals 14 residues. The CDR3 loop is CASSLGTTQETQYF. In DNA, the CDR3 is TGTGCCAGCAGCCTCGGGACAACACAAGAGACCCAGTACTTC.

The rearrangement joins TRBV9 to TRBJ2-3; D might be TRBD2 (7 bases). There are 15 residues in the CDR3. The V end was cut by 0 bases, the J end by 6 bases, with 14 bases between. Germline CDR1 reads SGDLS; CDR2 reads YYNGEE. The chain's CDR3 is CASSVVGGAGDTQYF. Written as DNA, the CDR3 is TGTGCCAGCAGCGTAGTAGGGGGGGCAGGGGATACGCAGTATTTT.

A few counts support this clone. The chain combines TRBV4-2 with TRBJ2-1; 7 bases are a match to TRBD2. After removal of 1 base from V and 8 bases from J, the junction contained 5 bases not matched to a gene. In germline, CDR1 is LGHNA, CDR2 YNFKEQ. This CDR3 region has 14 residues. The CDR3 DNA is TGTGCCAGCAGCCAAGGGACTAGTATGTATGAGCAGTTCTTC. Translation gives CASSQGTSMYEQFF.

The table lists this clone with a few counts. The chain is built from TRBV12-3 or TRBV12-4 and TRBJ1-2; D possibly corresponds to TRBD1 (5 bases). Trimming left V 3 bases short and J 8 bases short, with 13 bases between. The CDR3 sequence is 13 residues long. The CDR3 protein is CASSFIPGRGYTF. The CDR3 DNA reads TGTGCCAGCAGTTTCATTCCAGGGAGAGGCTACACCTTC.

The V gene is TRBV12-3 or TRBV12-4, the J gene TRBJ2-5, with no clear D. The V and J ends lost 3 bases and 2 bases respectively, with 7 bases between them. The CDR3 spans 13 residues. CDR3 coding DNA: TGTGCCAGCAGTTTTTCTCGTCAAGAGACCCAGTACTTC. Residues: CASSFSRQETQYF.

This chain uses TRBV6-2 or TRBV6-3 with TRBJ1-1; 7 positions agree with TRBD1. This CDR3 has 14 residues. From germline, CDR1 is MNHEY and CDR2 SVGEGT. The ends lost 5 bases at V and 5 bases at J; junction bases unmatched: 8. CDR3 nucleotide sequence: TGTGCCAGCAGTACCTCCGGGACAGCTACTGAAGCTTTCTTT. Its translation is CASSTSGTATEAFF.

This chain connects TRBV4-1 to TRBJ1-2; possibly TRBD1 for D (5 bases). Germline loops: CDR1 MGHRA, CDR2 YSYEKL. V was pared by 1 base and J by 4 bases, with 19 bases between. The CDR3 has 17 amino acids. The CDR3 reads CASSQAPLGRRGYGYTF. The CDR3 DNA is TGCGCCAGCAGCCAAGCCCCACTAGGGCGGAGGGGCTATGGCTACACCTTC.

This chain connects TRBV19 to TRBJ1-1, with unresolved D. The CDR3 sequence is 12 residues long. From germline, CDR1 is LNHDA and CDR2 SQIVND (reference sequence). The V end lost 6 bases, the J end lost 0 bases, and 5 bases lay between the germline ends. The CDR3 nucleotides are TGTGCCAGTAGAGAAATGAACACTGAAGCTTTCTTT. Amino acids: CASREMNTEAFF. The full variable domain, its missing parts supplied by reference TRBV19 and TRBJ1-1, is DGGITQSPKYLFRKEGQNVTLSCEQNLNHDAMYWYRQDPGQGLRLIYYSQIVNDFQKGDIAEGYSVSREKKESFPLTVTSAQKNPTAFYLCASREMNTEAFFGQGTRLTVV.